These T cell receptor beta chains were read from a single sample in a study of shared clonotypes between healthy human individuals. Data came from immunoSEQ multiplex PCR; TCRdb stores just in-frame clones and leaves some out. The sample records over 850,000 clones, around 78% being singletons. What was sequenced was memory CD4+ T cells from PBMCs. These receptors all come from a man between 18 and 35 years old in good health. Some clones in this sample may be carry-over from other donors' samples. The CDR3 runs from the conserved cysteine through the conserved F or W. D genes are given only for firm matches. Clone size is shown for a subset of rows, as once, few, many or a class of expanded clone.

TRBJ2-5	TRBV6-5	.	.	CASSSTIQETQYF	TGTGCCAGCAGTTCCACCATTCAAGAGACCCAGTACTTC
TRBJ2-1	TRBV18	.	.	CASSPRGAHEQFF	TGTGCCAGCTCACCACGAGGAGCCCATGAGCAGTTCTTC
TRBJ1-1	TRBV6-5	.	.	CASSYGATPEAFF	TGTGCCAGCAGTTACGGGGCAACCCCTGAAGCTTTCTTT
TRBJ1-4	TRBV9	.	.	CASSLFPGSNEKLFF	TGTGCCAGCAGCTTATTTCCCGGGTCTAATGAAAAACTGTTTTTT
TRBJ2-1	TRBV5-6	.	TRBD2	CASSLGSAGVYNEQFF	TGTGCCAGCAGCTTGGGATCTGCGGGAGTCTACAATGAGCAGTTCTTC
TRBJ2-6	TRBV2	.	.	CASSTGSSGANVLTF	TGTGCCAGCAGTACAGGGAGCTCTGGGGCCAACGTCCTGACTTTC
TRBJ1-1	TRBV10-3	.	.	CAISVDINTEAFF	TGTGCCATCAGTGTGGATATCAACACTGAAGCTTTCTTT
TRBJ2-2	TRBV2	.	.	CASRDTPVAGELFF	TGTGCCAGCCGGGACACTCCAGTCGCCGGGGAGCTGTTTTTT
TRBJ1-1	TRBV7-3	few	.	CASSLFLNTEAFF	TGTGCCAGCAGCTTGTTTTTGAACACTGAAGCTTTCTTT
TRBJ1-2	TRBV5-8	.	TRBD1	CASSITYGTGRYYGYTF	TGTGCCAGCAGCATCACATACGGGACAGGTCGATACTATGGCTACACCTTC
TRBJ2-5	TRBV7-9	.	.	CASSLGLGWLSETQYF	TGTGCCAGCAGCTTGGGATTAGGTTGGCTATCGGAGACCCAGTACTTC
TRBJ2-1	TRBV5-4	.	TRBD2	CASSPEASGKWNEQFF	TGTGCCAGCAGCCCGGAGGCTAGCGGGAAGTGGAATGAGCAGTTCTTC
TRBJ2-4	TRBV19	.	TRBD2	CASSILAGEVNIQYF	TGTGCCAGTAGTATACTAGCGGGAGAGGTAAACATTCAGTACTTC
TRBJ2-1	TRBV28	.	.	CASTKEKSYNEQFF	TGTGCCAGCACCAAGGAAAAGTCCTACAATGAGCAGTTCTTC
TRBJ2-1	TRBV2	.	.	CASSSEGNEQFF	TGTGCCAGCAGCTCGGAGGGTAATGAGCAGTTCTTC
TRBJ2-5	TRBV2	.	TRBD1	CASSEKGQGETQYF	TGTGCCAGCAGTGAGAAGGGACAGGGCGAGACCCAGTACTTC
TRBJ1-2	TRBV4-1	.	.	CASSPRGATGLIYGYTF	TGCGCCAGCAGCCCCCGAGGGGCTACTGGGCTCATCTATGGCTACACCTTC
TRBJ2-7	TRBV19	few	TRBD2	CASSLAASSYEQYF	TGTGCCAGTAGTCTAGCGGCGAGCTCCTACGAGCAGTACTTC
TRBJ2-2	TRBV25-1	few	.	CASEDREVNTGELFF	TGTGCCAGTGAAGACAGGGAGGTGAACACCGGGGAGCTGTTTTTT
TRBJ2-7	TRBV7-2	.	.	CASSWGRSEQYF	TGTGCCAGCAGCTGGGGACGGTCCGAGCAGTACTTC
TRBJ1-6	TRBV11-2	.	.	CASSFLPYNSPLHF	TGTGCCAGCAGCTTCCTACCCTATAATTCACCCCTCCACTTT
TRBJ2-5	TRBV10-3	.	.	CAIRATEQETQYF	TGTGCCATCAGGGCTACCGAACAAGAGACCCAGTACTTC
TRBJ2-5	TRBV5-8	once	.	CASSRAGRKARSGETQYF	TGTGCCAGCAGCCGAGCAGGGCGTAAGGCGCGGTCGGGAGAGACCCAGTACTTC
TRBJ2-1	TRBV28	once	.	CASSLPSGYNEQFF	TGTGCCAGCAGTTTGCCCAGCGGTTACAATGAGCAGTTCTTC